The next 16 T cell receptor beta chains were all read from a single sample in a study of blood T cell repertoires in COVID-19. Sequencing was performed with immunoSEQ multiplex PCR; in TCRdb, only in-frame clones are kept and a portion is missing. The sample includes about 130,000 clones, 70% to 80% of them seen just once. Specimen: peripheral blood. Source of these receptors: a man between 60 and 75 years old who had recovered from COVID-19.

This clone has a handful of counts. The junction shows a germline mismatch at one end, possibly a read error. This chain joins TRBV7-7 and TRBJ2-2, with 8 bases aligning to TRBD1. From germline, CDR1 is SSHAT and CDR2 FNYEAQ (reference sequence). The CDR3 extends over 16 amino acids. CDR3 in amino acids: CASSTRTGTDTGELFF. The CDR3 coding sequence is TGTGCTAGCAGCACGAGGACAGGGACGGACACCGGGGAGCTGTTTTTT.

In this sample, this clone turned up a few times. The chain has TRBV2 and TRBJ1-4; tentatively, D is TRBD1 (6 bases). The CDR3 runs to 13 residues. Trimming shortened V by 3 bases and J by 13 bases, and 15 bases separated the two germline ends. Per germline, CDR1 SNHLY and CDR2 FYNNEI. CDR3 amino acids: CASSDRNRVRLFF. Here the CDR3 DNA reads TGTGCCAGCAGTGACAGGAACAGGGTTCGACTGTTTTTT. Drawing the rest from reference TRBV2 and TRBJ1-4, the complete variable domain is EPEVTQTPSHQVTQMGQEVILRCVPISNHLYFYWYRQILGQKVEFLVSFYNNEISEKSEIFDDQFSVERPDGSNFTLKIRSTKLEDSAMYFCASSDRNRVRLFFGSGTQLSVL.

The CDR3 DNA reads as TGTGCCAGTAGTATCGGGGGACAGGAGCATCAGCCCCAGCATTTT. Its translation is CASSIGGQEHQPQHF. The V gene is TRBV19, the J gene TRBJ1-5; TRBD1 matches 8 bases. The germline V gene encodes CDR1 LNHDA and CDR2 SQIVND (reference sequence). This CDR3 is built from 15 residues. Trimming removed 3 bases from V and 5 bases from J; junction bases left unmatched: 6.

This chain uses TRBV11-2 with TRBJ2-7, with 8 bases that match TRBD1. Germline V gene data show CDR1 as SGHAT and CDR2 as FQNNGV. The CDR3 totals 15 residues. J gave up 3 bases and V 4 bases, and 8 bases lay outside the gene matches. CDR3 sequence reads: CASSSDRVSGYEQYF. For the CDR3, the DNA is TGTGCCAGCAGCTCGGACAGGGTAAGCGGCTACGAGCAGTACTTC.

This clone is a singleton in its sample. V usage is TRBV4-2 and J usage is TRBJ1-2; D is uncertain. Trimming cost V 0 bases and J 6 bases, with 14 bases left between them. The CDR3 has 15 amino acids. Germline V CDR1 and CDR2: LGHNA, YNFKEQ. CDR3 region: CASSQESPESNGYTF. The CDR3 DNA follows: TGTGCCAGCAGCCAAGAGTCCCCGGAGTCAAATGGCTACACCTTC.

The DNA for the CDR3 is TGCGCCAGCAGCCCAGCTTTGGGGCTCCACGAGCAGTACTTC. Protein sequence: CASSPALGLHEQYF. This sequence joins TRBV4-3 and TRBJ2-7; tentative D call: TRBD1 (5 bases). Trimming removed 4 bases at V and 5 bases at J, with 15 bases between. The CDR3 sequence is 14 residues long. Germline V CDR1 and CDR2: LGHNA, YSLEER.

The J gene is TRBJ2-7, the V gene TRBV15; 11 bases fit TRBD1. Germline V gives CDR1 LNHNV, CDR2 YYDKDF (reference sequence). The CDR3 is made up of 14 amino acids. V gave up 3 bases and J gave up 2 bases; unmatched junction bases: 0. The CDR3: CATSRDRGPYEQYF. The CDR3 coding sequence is TGTGCCACCAGCAGGGACAGGGGGCCCTACGAGCAGTACTTC.

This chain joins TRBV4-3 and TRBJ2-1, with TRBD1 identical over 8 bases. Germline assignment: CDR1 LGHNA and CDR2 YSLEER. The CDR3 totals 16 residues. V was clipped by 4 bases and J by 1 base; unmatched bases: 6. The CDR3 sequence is CASSPDRDGSYNEQFF. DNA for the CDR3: TGCGCCAGCAGCCCGGACAGGGATGGTTCCTACAATGAGCAGTTCTTC.

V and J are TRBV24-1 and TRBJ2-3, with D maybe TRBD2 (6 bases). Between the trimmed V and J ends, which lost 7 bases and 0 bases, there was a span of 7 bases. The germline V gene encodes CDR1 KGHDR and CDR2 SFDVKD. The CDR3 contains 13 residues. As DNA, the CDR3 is TGTGCCACCAGCGGGACTAGCACAGATACGCAGTATTTT. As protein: CATSGTSTDTQYF.

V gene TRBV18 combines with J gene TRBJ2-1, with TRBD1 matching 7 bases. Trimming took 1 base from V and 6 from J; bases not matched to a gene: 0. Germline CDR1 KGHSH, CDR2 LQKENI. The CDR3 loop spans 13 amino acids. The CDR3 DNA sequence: TGTGCCAGCTCACCACAGGGGGCCAATGAGCAGTTCTTC. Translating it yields CASSPQGANEQFF.

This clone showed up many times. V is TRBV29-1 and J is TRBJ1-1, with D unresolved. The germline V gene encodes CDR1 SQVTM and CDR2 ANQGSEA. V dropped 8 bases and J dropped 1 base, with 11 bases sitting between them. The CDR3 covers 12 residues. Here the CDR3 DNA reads TGCAGCACCTTCAGCGGGAACACTGAAGCTTTCTTT. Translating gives CSTFSGNTEAFF.

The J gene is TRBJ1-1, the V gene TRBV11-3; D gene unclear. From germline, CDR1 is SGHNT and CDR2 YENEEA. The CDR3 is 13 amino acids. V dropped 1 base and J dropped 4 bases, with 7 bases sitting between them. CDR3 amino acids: CASSLGEGTEAFF. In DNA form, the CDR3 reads TGTGCCAGCAGCTTAGGGGAGGGCACTGAAGCTTTCTTT.

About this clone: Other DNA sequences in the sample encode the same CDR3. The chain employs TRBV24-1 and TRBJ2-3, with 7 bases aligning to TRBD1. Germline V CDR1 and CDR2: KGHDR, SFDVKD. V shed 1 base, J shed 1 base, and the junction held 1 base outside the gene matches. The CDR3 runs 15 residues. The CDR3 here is CATSDFGQGTDTQYF. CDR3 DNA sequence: TGTGCCACCAGTGATTTTGGACAGGGCACAGATACGCAGTATTTT.

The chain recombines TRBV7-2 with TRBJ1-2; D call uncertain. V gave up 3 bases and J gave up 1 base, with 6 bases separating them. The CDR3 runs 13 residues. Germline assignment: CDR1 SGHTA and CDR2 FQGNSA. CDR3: CASSFNSNYGYTF. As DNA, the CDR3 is TGTGCCAGCAGCTTTAACAGTAACTATGGCTACACCTTC.

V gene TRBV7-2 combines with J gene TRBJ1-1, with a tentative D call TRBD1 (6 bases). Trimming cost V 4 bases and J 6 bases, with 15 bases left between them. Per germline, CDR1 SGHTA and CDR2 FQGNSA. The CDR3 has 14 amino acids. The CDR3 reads CASSSLFGTPEAFF. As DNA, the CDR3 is TGTGCCAGCAGCTCCTTATTCGGGACACCTGAAGCTTTCTTT.

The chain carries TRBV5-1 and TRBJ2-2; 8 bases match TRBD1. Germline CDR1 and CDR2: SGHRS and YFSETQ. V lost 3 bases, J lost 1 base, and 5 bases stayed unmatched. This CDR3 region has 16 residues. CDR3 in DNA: TGCGCCAGCAGCTCGCAAGGGACAGGGAACACCGGGGAGCTGTTTTTT. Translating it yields CASSSQGTGNTGELFF.